These T cell receptor beta chains were read from a single sample in a study of cytomegalovirus exposure and HLA in healthy donors. Profiling relied on immunoSEQ multiplex PCR, and the TCRdb table lists in-frame clones only, not all of them. The sample holds more than 100,000 clones, around 80% seen once. Material: PBMCs. The source is a woman aged 18-29 years in good health and CMV-seropositive. Each CDR3 is given with its conserved first and last residue. Fields, in order: V gene, J gene, CDR3 length, CDR3 protein.

V: TRBV4-2; J: TRBJ1-4; length: 16; CDR3: CASSQGGGSTNEKLFF
V: TRBV5-1; J: TRBJ1-3; length: 16; CDR3: CASSIGGVGSGNTIYF
V: TRBV9; J: TRBJ2-1; length: 16; CDR3: CASSSPPSGMYNEQFF
V: TRBV19; J: TRBJ2-5; length: 13; CDR3: CASSRAVQETQYF
V: TRBV5-4; J: TRBJ2-1; length: 15; CDR3: CASSLGLAVGNEQFF
V: TRBV6-5; J: TRBJ1-1; length: 12; CDR3: CASSPENRKTFF
V: TRBV7-9; J: TRBJ2-7; length: 12; CDR3: CASGGSRYEQYF
V: TRBV4-1; J: TRBJ2-3; length: 13; CDR3: CASRGGLADTQYF
V: TRBV6-1; J: TRBJ2-1; length: 15; CDR3: CASSDGGAPHNEQFF
V: TRBV5-1; J: TRBJ2-5; length: 14; CDR3: CASSLATLQETQYF
V: TRBV6-6; J: TRBJ2-7; length: 13; CDR3: CAIGTTGTYEQYF
V: TRBV7-9; J: TRBJ1-1; length: 15; CDR3: CASSLVGGQNTEAFF
V: TRBV4-1; J: TRBJ1-6; length: 15; CDR3: CASSQGGTVSSPLHF
V: TRBV30; J: TRBJ1-2; length: 11; CDR3: CAWTGGSGYTF